The clone carrying this T cell receptor (beta chain) was seen a handful of times. Clones were read by immunoSEQ multiplex PCR, and TCRdb kept only the in-frame ones, dropping some. The sample shows 130,000 or so clones, around nine tenths of them seen only once. This entry belongs to a study of blood T cell repertoires in COVID-19. Study details: The study drew acute and convalescent COVID-19 samples from the United States, Italy and Spain. Nucleic acid was either cDNA or gDNA, and it came from T cells, B-cell-depleted T cells, or PBMCs.

Patients in Seattle were enrolled during active infection, then followed longitudinally. Sequenced material: peripheral blood. The TCR was taken from a woman between 70 and 85 years old with COVID-19, enrolled during active disease.

The CDR3 loop reads CASSYIQGGTEAFF. CDR3 DNA: TGTGCCAGCAGTTACATACAGGGTGGTACTGAAGCTTTCTTT. The chain has TRBV6-5 and TRBJ1-1; D is possibly TRBD1 (6 bases). Germline CDR1 reads MNHEY; CDR2 reads SVGAGI. Trimming took 2 bases from V and 5 from J, leaving 12 bases between them. CDR3 size: 14 residues.